The TCR beta chain described here comes from a study of shared clonotypes between healthy human individuals. About the study: Per donor, CD8 memory used one plate, CD8 naive used two, CD4 memory used three and CD4 naive used three.

Sequencing was performed with immunoSEQ multiplex PCR; in TCRdb, only in-frame clones are kept and a portion is missing. The sample shows approximately 2.1 million clones, approximately 93% of them seen only once. This clonotype originated in a man aged 18 to 35 in good health. Some clones in this sample may be carry-over from other donors' samples. The sample consisted of naive CD4+ T cells from PBMCs. Indicated subset: CD45RA+ positively selected.

The CDR3 region has the DNA TGTGCCATCAGTGTACAAAACAACCCTCTACGTCCCGATGGCTACACCTTC. This encodes CAISVQNNPLRPDGYTF. The chain combines TRBV10-3 with TRBJ1-2; D uncertain. V was clipped by 4 bases and J by 6 bases, with 24 bases between them. The germline CDR1 and CDR2 sequences are ENHRY and SYGVKD. The CDR3 has 17 amino acids.